This note documents a single T cell receptor beta chain sequence. Germline-derived CDR1 and CDR2 are MNHNS and SASEGT. CDR3 size: 13 residues. Trimming stripped 4 bases from V and 4 bases from J, with 7 bases between. These data are taken from a study of shared clonotypes between healthy human individuals. Sequencing used immunoSEQ multiplex PCR; TCRdb keeps in-frame clones, though not all of them. The top ten hold about 33% of the sample, which has approximately 710,000 clones, roughly 88% seen once. This clonotype originated in a man younger than 35 in good health. Some clones in this sample may be carry-over from other donors' samples. Material: memory CD8+ T cells from PBMCs. The subset here: CD45RO+ cells pooled with CCR7-negative TemRA cells. V and J are TRBV6-1 and TRBJ2-2; a possible D gene is TRBD1 (6 bases). Here the CDR3 DNA reads TGTGCCAGCAGTGGACAGGCCACCGGGGAGCTGTTTTTT. Its protein is CASSGQATGELFF.